These T cell receptor beta chains were read from a single sample in a study of Ad26.COV2.S vaccination and SARS-CoV-2 variants. TCRdb's table, derived via immunoSEQ multiplex PCR, lists solely in-frame clones and lacks some. The profile shows about 400,000 clones, approximately 90% of them singletons. Specimen: peripheral blood, collected in a trial of Ad26.COV2.S vaccine versus placebo. The receptors stem from a person between 18 and 60 years old who received the Ad26.COV2.S COVID-19 vaccine or a placebo. Both conserved end residues are part of each CDR3. The order of the fields is CDR3 protein, CDR3 DNA, V gene, J gene, clone size, D gene. The D gene is left open where the match is weak. A row's size may be missing; if present it is once, few, many or a size class.

CDR3 protein: CASSSALDYNEQFF
CDR3 DNA: TGTGCCAGCAGCTCGGCCTTGGACTACAATGAGCAGTTCTTC
V gene: TRBV7-8
J gene: TRBJ2-1
clone size: once
D gene: -

CDR3 protein: CASSDRLAGVYNEQFF
CDR3 DNA: TGTGCCAGTAGTGATCGACTAGCGGGGGTCTACAATGAGCAGTTCTTC
V gene: TRBV19
J gene: TRBJ2-1
clone size: -
D gene: TRBD2

CDR3 protein: CASSLTGGWVETQYF
CDR3 DNA: TGTGCCAGCAGCTTGACAGGGGGCTGGGTAGAGACCCAGTACTTC
V gene: TRBV28
J gene: TRBJ2-5
clone size: once
D gene: TRBD1

CDR3 protein: CATSFRTRNSPLHF
CDR3 DNA: TGTGCCACCAGCTTCCGGACACGGAATTCACCCCTCCACTTT
V gene: TRBV15
J gene: TRBJ1-6
clone size: -
D gene: -

CDR3 protein: CASSSRRDLGFGYTF
CDR3 DNA: TGTGCCAGCAGTTCACGCCGGGACCTCGGCTTTGGCTACACCTTC
V gene: TRBV28
J gene: TRBJ1-2
clone size: -
D gene: -

CDR3 protein: CASKKYGQVPRSNQPQHF
CDR3 DNA: TGTGCCAGCAAAAAGTACGGACAGGTCCCCCGAAGCAATCAGCCCCAGCATTTT
V gene: TRBV7-6
J gene: TRBJ1-5
clone size: -
D gene: TRBD1

CDR3 protein: CASSLYSGSGANVLTF
CDR3 DNA: TGTGCCAGCAGCTTATACTCGGGATCTGGGGCCAACGTCCTGACTTTC
V gene: TRBV7-6
J gene: TRBJ2-6
clone size: -
D gene: -

CDR3 protein: CASHSGVTVDTQYF
CDR3 DNA: TGTGCCAGCCATAGCGGGGTAACCGTGGATACGCAGTATTTT
V gene: TRBV28
J gene: TRBJ2-3
clone size: -
D gene: TRBD2

CDR3 protein: CASSVGGVGSGYTF
CDR3 DNA: TGTGCCAGCAGTGTTGGGGGCGTGGGATCTGGCTACACCTTC
V gene: TRBV2
J gene: TRBJ1-2
clone size: -
D gene: -

CDR3 protein: CASSGSWGQLGQPQHF
CDR3 DNA: TGTGCCAGCAGTGGAAGCTGGGGACAGCTAGGACAGCCCCAGCATTTT
V gene: TRBV28
J gene: TRBJ1-5
clone size: -
D gene: TRBD1

CDR3 protein: CASSAGQLNTEAFF
CDR3 DNA: TGTGCCAGCAGTGCGGGACAATTGAACACTGAAGCTTTCTTT
V gene: TRBV28
J gene: TRBJ1-1
clone size: -
D gene: -

CDR3 protein: CASSQDSQGAGETQYF
CDR3 DNA: TGTGCCAGCAGCCAAGATAGCCAGGGGGCGGGAGAGACCCAGTACTTC
V gene: TRBV3-1/TRBV3-2
J gene: TRBJ2-5
clone size: -
D gene: TRBD1

CDR3 protein: CASSLYESAGYTF
CDR3 DNA: TGTGCCAGCAGCCTCTACGAGTCCGCTGGCTACACCTTC
V gene: TRBV12-3/TRBV12-4
J gene: TRBJ1-2
clone size: once
D gene: -

CDR3 protein: CASSSSGGALPKNIQYF
CDR3 DNA: TGTGCCAGCAGCTCTAGCGGGGGGGCCCTTCCCAAAAACATTCAGTACTTC
V gene: TRBV7-2
J gene: TRBJ2-4
clone size: -
D gene: TRBD2

CDR3 protein: CASSPGQFMGTEAFF
CDR3 DNA: TGTGCCAGCTCACCCGGTCAATTCATGGGCACTGAAGCTTTCTTT
V gene: TRBV18
J gene: TRBJ1-1
clone size: -
D gene: -

CDR3 protein: CASSASGSDTQYF
CDR3 DNA: TGCGCCAGCAGCGCGTCAGGGTCCGATACGCAGTATTTT
V gene: TRBV5-1
J gene: TRBJ2-3
clone size: -
D gene: -

CDR3 protein: CASSLALDRGYTF
CDR3 DNA: TGTGCCAGCAGCTTGGCATTGGACAGGGGCTACACCTTC
V gene: TRBV5-4
J gene: TRBJ1-2
clone size: -
D gene: TRBD1

CDR3 protein: CASSESIGRPQHF
CDR3 DNA: TGTGCCAGCAGCGAATCCATTGGAAGGCCCCAGCATTTT
V gene: TRBV6-2/TRBV6-3
J gene: TRBJ1-5
clone size: -
D gene: -

CDR3 protein: CASSTRRVQGAGSEQFF
CDR3 DNA: TGTGCCAGCAGCACCCGCCGAGTACAGGGCGCGGGTAGTGAGCAGTTCTTC
V gene: TRBV9
J gene: TRBJ2-1
clone size: -
D gene: -

CDR3 protein: CASSQGQGAYF
CDR3 DNA: TGTGCCAGCAGCCAGGGACAGGGAGCGTACTTC
V gene: TRBV7-9
J gene: TRBJ2-7
clone size: -
D gene: TRBD1

CDR3 protein: CSTSTLDTQYF
CDR3 DNA: TGCAGCACAAGCACATTAGATACGCAGTATTTT
V gene: TRBV29-1
J gene: TRBJ2-3
clone size: -
D gene: -

CDR3 protein: CACSPSRETQYF
CDR3 DNA: TGTGCCTGTAGCCCTAGCCGAGAGACCCAGTACTTC
V gene: TRBV30
J gene: TRBJ2-5
clone size: -
D gene: -

CDR3 protein: CASSVLSGGYTF
CDR3 DNA: TGTGCCAGCAGCGTCCTGTCGGGGGGCTACACCTTC
V gene: TRBV9
J gene: TRBJ1-2
clone size: -
D gene: -

CDR3 protein: CASSYVSALRNSPLHF
CDR3 DNA: TGTGCCAGCAGTTACGTCTCGGCCCTCCGGAATTCACCCCTCCACTTT
V gene: TRBV6-5
J gene: TRBJ1-6
clone size: once
D gene: -

CDR3 protein: CATSRDVLETQYF
CDR3 DNA: TGTGCCACCAGCAGAGATGTCCTGGAGACCCAGTACTTC
V gene: TRBV15
J gene: TRBJ2-5
clone size: once
D gene: -

CDR3 protein: CASSLGPGPLHF
CDR3 DNA: TGTGCCAGCAGCTTAGGCCCCGGTCCCCTCCACTTT
V gene: TRBV7-9
J gene: TRBJ1-6
clone size: -
D gene: -

CDR3 protein: CASSIGSGWGTEAFF
CDR3 DNA: TGTGCCAGTAGTATAGGGTCAGGGTGGGGCACTGAAGCTTTCTTT
V gene: TRBV19
J gene: TRBJ1-1
clone size: -
D gene: -

CDR3 protein: CASSRRTGIYEQYF
CDR3 DNA: TGTGCCAGCAGCCGCCGGACGGGGATCTACGAGCAGTACTTC
V gene: TRBV7-9
J gene: TRBJ2-7
clone size: -
D gene: -

CDR3 protein: CASTLRDRTNSPLHF
CDR3 DNA: TGTGCCAGCACCCTCAGAGACAGGACTAATTCACCCCTCCACTTT
V gene: TRBV6-5
J gene: TRBJ1-6
clone size: -
D gene: -

CDR3 protein: CASSLTGRGNQPQHF
CDR3 DNA: TGTGCCAGCAGCCTGACAGGGCGGGGCAATCAGCCCCAGCATTTT
V gene: TRBV5-6
J gene: TRBJ1-5
clone size: -
D gene: TRBD1

CDR3 protein: CAWSRQGSFYEQYF
CDR3 DNA: TGTGCCTGGAGTCGGCAGGGTTCTTTTTACGAGCAGTACTTC
V gene: TRBV30
J gene: TRBJ2-7
clone size: -
D gene: -

CDR3 protein: CASSLKSPLEQYF
CDR3 DNA: TGTGCCAGCAGCTTAAAAAGTCCTCTCGAGCAGTACTTC
V gene: TRBV7-9
J gene: TRBJ2-7
clone size: -
D gene: -

CDR3 protein: CASSLGLVYEQYF
CDR3 DNA: TGTGCCAGCAGTCTGGGACTTGTCTACGAGCAGTACTTC
V gene: TRBV12-3/TRBV12-4
J gene: TRBJ2-7
clone size: -
D gene: -

CDR3 protein: CAIRAPRGLTEAFF
CDR3 DNA: TGTGCCATCAGGGCCCCCAGGGGGCTTACTGAAGCTTTCTTT
V gene: TRBV10-3
J gene: TRBJ1-1
clone size: -
D gene: TRBD1

CDR3 protein: CASTNRGLKATNEKLFF
CDR3 DNA: TGTGCCAGTACCAATCGGGGGCTCAAAGCAACTAATGAAAAACTGTTTTTT
V gene: TRBV19
J gene: TRBJ1-4
clone size: once
D gene: -

CDR3 protein: CASSLRAGGKNIQYF
CDR3 DNA: TGTGCCAGCAGCTTAAGAGCGGGCGGGAAAAACATTCAGTACTTC
V gene: TRBV7-2
J gene: TRBJ2-4
clone size: -
D gene: -

CDR3 protein: CASSPRGQHSYNEQFF
CDR3 DNA: TGTGCCAGCAGCCCCCGGGGACAGCACTCCTACAATGAGCAGTTCTTC
V gene: TRBV9
J gene: TRBJ2-1
clone size: -
D gene: TRBD1

CDR3 protein: CSAIENTEAFF
CDR3 DNA: TGCAGTGCTATCGAGAACACTGAAGCTTTCTTT
V gene: TRBV20-1
J gene: TRBJ1-1
clone size: -
D gene: -

CDR3 protein: CASTPGTGSFYEQYF
CDR3 DNA: TGCGCCAGCACCCCCGGGACAGGCTCATTCTACGAGCAGTACTTC
V gene: TRBV5-1
J gene: TRBJ2-7
clone size: -
D gene: TRBD1

CDR3 protein: CASSEFSGSAYEQYF
CDR3 DNA: TGTGCCAGCAGTGAGTTTTCCGGATCGGCTTACGAGCAGTACTTC
V gene: TRBV6-1
J gene: TRBJ2-7
clone size: -
D gene: -

CDR3 protein: CASSLGSSYNEQFF
CDR3 DNA: TGTGCCAGCAGCTTGGGTAGCTCCTACAATGAGCAGTTCTTC
V gene: TRBV5-4
J gene: TRBJ2-1
clone size: -
D gene: -

CDR3 protein: CASSPRGADGYTF
CDR3 DNA: TGCGCCAGCAGCCCCCGCGGGGCGGATGGCTACACCTTC
V gene: TRBV5-1
J gene: TRBJ1-2
clone size: -
D gene: -

CDR3 protein: CASSQNPANPSSNGYTF
CDR3 DNA: TGCGCCAGCAGCCAAAACCCCGCTAATCCTAGTTCTAATGGCTACACCTTC
V gene: TRBV4-1
J gene: TRBJ1-2
clone size: -
D gene: -

CDR3 protein: CASSREGPGSGGNSPLHF
CDR3 DNA: TGCGCCAGCAGCCGCGAGGGTCCCGGGTCCGGCGGGAATTCACCCCTCCACTTT
V gene: TRBV4-3
J gene: TRBJ1-6
clone size: -
D gene: -

CDR3 protein: CASSRTSGGTDTQYF
CDR3 DNA: TGTGCCAGCAGCCGCACTAGCGGGGGCACAGATACGCAGTATTTT
V gene: TRBV6-5
J gene: TRBJ2-3
clone size: -
D gene: TRBD2

CDR3 protein: CASSLWTGSSYEQYF
CDR3 DNA: TGTGCCAGCAGTCTGTGGACAGGGAGCTCCTACGAGCAGTACTTC
V gene: TRBV6-5
J gene: TRBJ2-7
clone size: -
D gene: TRBD1

CDR3 protein: CASSVAPDRGYTIYF
CDR3 DNA: TGTGCCAGCAGCGTAGCACCCGACAGGGGGTACACCATATATTTT
V gene: TRBV9
J gene: TRBJ1-3
clone size: -
D gene: TRBD1

CDR3 protein: CASSFLPSGGRSDTQYF
CDR3 DNA: TGTGCCAGCAGCTTTCTGCCTAGCGGGGGGAGGTCAGATACGCAGTATTTT
V gene: TRBV7-2
J gene: TRBJ2-3
clone size: few
D gene: TRBD2

CDR3 protein: CASSPIVGEQYF
CDR3 DNA: TGTGCCAGCAGTCCCATCGTAGGCGAGCAGTACTTC
V gene: TRBV27
J gene: TRBJ2-7
clone size: -
D gene: -

CDR3 protein: CSVKLQGQNQETQYF
CDR3 DNA: TGCAGCGTTAAGCTCCAGGGACAAAACCAAGAGACCCAGTACTTC
V gene: TRBV29-1
J gene: TRBJ2-5
clone size: once
D gene: -

CDR3 protein: CASSITVNTEAFF
CDR3 DNA: TGCGCCAGCAGCATCACAGTTAACACTGAAGCTTTCTTT
V gene: TRBV5-1
J gene: TRBJ1-1
clone size: -
D gene: -

CDR3 protein: CATAPTGAITDTQYF
CDR3 DNA: TGTGCCACCGCCCCTACGGGGGCTATCACAGATACGCAGTATTTT
V gene: TRBV6-5
J gene: TRBJ2-3
clone size: -
D gene: -

CDR3 protein: CASSQALRRNYYNEQFF
CDR3 DNA: TGCGCCAGCAGCCAAGCCCTTAGACGTAACTATTACAATGAGCAGTTCTTC
V gene: TRBV4-3
J gene: TRBJ2-1
clone size: -
D gene: -

CDR3 protein: CASSPGTSGVPTQYF
CDR3 DNA: TGTGCCAGCAGCCCCGGGACTAGCGGGGTCCCGACCCAGTACTTC
V gene: TRBV7-9
J gene: TRBJ2-5
clone size: -
D gene: TRBD2

CDR3 protein: CASSSSGRQMNTEAFF
CDR3 DNA: TGTGCCAGCAGCTCCTCGGGGCGGCAAATGAACACTGAAGCTTTCTTT
V gene: TRBV11-2
J gene: TRBJ1-1
clone size: -
D gene: -